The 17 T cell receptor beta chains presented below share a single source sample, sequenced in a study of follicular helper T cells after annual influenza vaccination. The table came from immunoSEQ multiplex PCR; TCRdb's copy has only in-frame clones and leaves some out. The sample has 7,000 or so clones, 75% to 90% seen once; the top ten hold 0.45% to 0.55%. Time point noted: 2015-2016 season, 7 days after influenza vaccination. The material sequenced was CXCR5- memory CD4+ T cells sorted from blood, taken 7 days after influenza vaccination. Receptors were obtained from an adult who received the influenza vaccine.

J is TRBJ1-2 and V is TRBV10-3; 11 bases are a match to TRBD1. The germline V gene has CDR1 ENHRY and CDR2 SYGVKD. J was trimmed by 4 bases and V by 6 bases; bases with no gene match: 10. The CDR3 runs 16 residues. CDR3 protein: CAISNSLGQGGYGYTF. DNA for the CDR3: TGTGCCATCAGCAACTCCCTGGGACAGGGGGGCTATGGCTACACCTTC.

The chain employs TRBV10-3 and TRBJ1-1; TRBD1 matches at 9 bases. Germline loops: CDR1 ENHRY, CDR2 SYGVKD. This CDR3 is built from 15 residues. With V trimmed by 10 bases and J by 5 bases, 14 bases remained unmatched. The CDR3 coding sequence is TGTGCCACCCGCCGGGACAGGGAAGAGTGGACTGAAGCTTTCTTT. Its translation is CATRRDREEWTEAFF.

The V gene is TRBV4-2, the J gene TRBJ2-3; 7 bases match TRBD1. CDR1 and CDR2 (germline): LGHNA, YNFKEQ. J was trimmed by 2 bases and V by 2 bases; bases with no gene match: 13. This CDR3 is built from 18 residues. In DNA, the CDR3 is TGTGCCAGCAGCCAAACACAAACCGGGACAGCTTTCACAGATACGCAGTATTTT. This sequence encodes CASSQTQTGTAFTDTQYF.

The CDR3 DNA reads TGTGCCATCAGGACCGGGACTAGCGGTTACGAGCAGTACTTC. Translation gives CAIRTGTSGYEQYF. The chain carries TRBV10-3 and TRBJ2-7; 11 bases align to TRBD2. V lost 6 bases, J lost 4 bases, and 5 bases stayed unmatched. The CDR3 extends over 14 amino acids. CDR1 ENHRY and CDR2 SYGVKD come from the germline V gene.

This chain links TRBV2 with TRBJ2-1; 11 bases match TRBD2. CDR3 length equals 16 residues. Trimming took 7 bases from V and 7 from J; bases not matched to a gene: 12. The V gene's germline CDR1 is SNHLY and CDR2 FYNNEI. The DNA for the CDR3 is TGTGCCAGCAATCGGATAGCGGGGGGGCCGGGTAATGAGCAGTTCTTC. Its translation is CASNRIAGGPGNEQFF.

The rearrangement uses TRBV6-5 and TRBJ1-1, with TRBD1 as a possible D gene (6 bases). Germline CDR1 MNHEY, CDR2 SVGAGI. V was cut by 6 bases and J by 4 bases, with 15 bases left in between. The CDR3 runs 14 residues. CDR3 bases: TGTGCCAGCAGCCGCAGGGGAGGAGGCACTGAAGCTTTCTTT. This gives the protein CASSRRGGGTEAFF.

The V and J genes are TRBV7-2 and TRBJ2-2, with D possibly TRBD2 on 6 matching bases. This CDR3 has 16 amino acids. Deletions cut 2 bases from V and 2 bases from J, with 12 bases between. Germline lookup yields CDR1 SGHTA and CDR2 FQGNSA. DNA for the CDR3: TGTGCCAGCAGCTTAACGGGACTCGTTAACACCGGGGAGCTGTTTTTT. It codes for CASSLTGLVNTGELFF.

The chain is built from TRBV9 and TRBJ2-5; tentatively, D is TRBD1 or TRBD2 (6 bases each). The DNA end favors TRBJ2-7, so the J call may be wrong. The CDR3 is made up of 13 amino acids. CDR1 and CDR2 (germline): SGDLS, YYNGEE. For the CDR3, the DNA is TGTGCCAGCAGCGGGGGGGCGTTTCACGAGCAGTACTTC. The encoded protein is CASSGGAFHEQYF.

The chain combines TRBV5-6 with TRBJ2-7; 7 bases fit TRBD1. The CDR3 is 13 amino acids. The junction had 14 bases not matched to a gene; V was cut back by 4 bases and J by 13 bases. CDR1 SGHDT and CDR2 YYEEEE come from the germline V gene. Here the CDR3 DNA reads TGTGCCAGCAGCCCCGGGACAGTCAATTCGGGATACTTC. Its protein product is CASSPGTVNSGYF.

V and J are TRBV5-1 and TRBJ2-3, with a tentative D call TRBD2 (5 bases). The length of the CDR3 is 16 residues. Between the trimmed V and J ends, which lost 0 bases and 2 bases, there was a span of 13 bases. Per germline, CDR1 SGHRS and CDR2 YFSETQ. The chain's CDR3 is CASSLVASLNTDTQYF. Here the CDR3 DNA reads TGCGCCAGCAGCTTGGTTGCTAGCCTCAACACAGATACGCAGTATTTT.

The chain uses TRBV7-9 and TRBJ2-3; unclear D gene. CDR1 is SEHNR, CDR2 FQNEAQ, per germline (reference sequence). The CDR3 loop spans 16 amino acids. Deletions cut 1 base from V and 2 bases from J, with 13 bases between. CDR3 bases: TGTGCCAGCAGCTTAGGTAGGAGTCCGAACACAGATACGCAGTATTTT. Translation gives CASSLGRSPNTDTQYF.

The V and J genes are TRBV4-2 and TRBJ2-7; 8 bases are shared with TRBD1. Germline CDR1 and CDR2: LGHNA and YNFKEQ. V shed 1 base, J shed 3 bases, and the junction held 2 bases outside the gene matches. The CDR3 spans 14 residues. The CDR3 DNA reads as TGTGCCAGCAGCCAAGCTGGACAGGGCTACGAGCAGTACTTC. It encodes CASSQAGQGYEQYF.

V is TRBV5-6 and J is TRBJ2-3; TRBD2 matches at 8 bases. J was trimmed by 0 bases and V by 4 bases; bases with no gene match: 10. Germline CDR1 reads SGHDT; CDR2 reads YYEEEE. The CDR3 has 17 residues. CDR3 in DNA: TGTGCCAGCAGCCAATACGGGGGGGCCGGGAGCACAGATACGCAGTATTTT. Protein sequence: CASSQYGGAGSTDTQYF.

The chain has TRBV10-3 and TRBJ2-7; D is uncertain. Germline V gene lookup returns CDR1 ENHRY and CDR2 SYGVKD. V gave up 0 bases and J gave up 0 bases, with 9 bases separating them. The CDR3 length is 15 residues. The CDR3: CAISESVSPSYEQYF. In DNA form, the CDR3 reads TGTGCCATCAGTGAGTCAGTCAGTCCCTCCTACGAGCAGTACTTC.

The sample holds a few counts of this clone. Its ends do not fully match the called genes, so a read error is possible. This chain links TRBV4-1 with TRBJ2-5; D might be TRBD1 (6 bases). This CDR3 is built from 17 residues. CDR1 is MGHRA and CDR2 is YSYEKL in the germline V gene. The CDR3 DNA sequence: TGCGCCAGCAGTCAAGCCGCCCCGCGGACAGCCCAGGAGACCCAGTACTTC. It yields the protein CASSQAAPRTAQETQYF.

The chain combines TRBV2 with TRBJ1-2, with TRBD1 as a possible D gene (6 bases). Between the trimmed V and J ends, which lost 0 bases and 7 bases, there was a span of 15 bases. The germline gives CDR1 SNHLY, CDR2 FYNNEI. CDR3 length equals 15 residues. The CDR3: CASSEAGRGVGGYTF. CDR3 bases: TGTGCCAGCAGTGAAGCAGGCAGGGGCGTCGGTGGCTACACCTTC.

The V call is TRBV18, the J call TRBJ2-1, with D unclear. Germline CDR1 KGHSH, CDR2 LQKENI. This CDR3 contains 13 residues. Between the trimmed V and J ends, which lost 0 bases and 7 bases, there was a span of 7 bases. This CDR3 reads CASSPPMGNEQFF. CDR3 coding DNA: TGTGCCAGCTCACCACCGATGGGGAATGAGCAGTTCTTC.